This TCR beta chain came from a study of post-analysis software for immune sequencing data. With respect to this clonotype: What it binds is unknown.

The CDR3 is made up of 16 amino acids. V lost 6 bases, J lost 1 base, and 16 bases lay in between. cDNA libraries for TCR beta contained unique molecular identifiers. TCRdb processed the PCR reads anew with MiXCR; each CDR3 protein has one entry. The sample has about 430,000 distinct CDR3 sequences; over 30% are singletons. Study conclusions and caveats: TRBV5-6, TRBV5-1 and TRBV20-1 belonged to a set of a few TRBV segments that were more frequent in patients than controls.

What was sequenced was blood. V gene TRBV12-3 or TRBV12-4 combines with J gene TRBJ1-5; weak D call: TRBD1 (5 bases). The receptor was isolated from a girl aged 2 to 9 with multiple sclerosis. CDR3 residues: CASSPVAGESNQPQHF. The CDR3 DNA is TGTGCCAGCAGCCCCGTGGCGGGGGAGAGCAATCAGCCCCAGCATTTT.